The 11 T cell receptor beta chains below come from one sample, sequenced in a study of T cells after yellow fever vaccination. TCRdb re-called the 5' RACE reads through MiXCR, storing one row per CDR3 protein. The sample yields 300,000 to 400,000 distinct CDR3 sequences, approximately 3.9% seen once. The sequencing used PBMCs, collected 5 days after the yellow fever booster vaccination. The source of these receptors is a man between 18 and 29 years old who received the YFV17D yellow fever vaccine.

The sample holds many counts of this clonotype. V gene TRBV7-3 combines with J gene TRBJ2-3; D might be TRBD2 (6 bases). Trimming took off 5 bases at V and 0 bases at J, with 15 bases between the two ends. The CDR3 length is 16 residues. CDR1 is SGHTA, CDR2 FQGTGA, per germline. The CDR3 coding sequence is TGTGCCAGCAGCCTGGGCACGGGGACTAGCACAGATACGCAGTATTTT. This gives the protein CASSLGTGTSTDTQYF.

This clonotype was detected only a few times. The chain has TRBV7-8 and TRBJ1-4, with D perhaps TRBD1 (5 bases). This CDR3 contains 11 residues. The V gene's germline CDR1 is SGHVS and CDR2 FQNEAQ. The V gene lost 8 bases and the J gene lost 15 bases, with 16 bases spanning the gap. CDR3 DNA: TGTGCCAGCGGTATAAGGGACCCGTTGTTTTTT. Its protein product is CASGIRDPLFF.

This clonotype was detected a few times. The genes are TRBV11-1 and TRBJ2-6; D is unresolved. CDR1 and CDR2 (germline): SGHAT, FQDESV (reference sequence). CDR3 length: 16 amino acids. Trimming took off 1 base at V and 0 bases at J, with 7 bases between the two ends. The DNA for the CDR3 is TGTGCCAGCAGCTTAGGTCACCACTCTGGGGCCAACGTCCTGACTTTC. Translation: CASSLGHHSGANVLTF.

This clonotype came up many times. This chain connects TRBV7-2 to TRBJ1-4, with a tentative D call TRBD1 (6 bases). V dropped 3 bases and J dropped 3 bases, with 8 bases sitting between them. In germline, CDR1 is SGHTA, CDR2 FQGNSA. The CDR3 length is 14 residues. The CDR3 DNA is TGTGCCAGCAGCTTCAGGGGAGCTAATGAAAAACTGTTTTTT. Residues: CASSFRGANEKLFF.

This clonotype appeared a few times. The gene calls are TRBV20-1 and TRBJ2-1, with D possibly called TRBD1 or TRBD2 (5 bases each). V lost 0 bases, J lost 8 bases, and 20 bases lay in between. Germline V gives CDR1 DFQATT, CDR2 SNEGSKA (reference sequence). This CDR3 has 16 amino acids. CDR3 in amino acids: CSARDVATTRGDEQFF. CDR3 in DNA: TGCAGTGCTAGAGATGTCGCGACAACCCGAGGGGATGAGCAGTTCTTC.

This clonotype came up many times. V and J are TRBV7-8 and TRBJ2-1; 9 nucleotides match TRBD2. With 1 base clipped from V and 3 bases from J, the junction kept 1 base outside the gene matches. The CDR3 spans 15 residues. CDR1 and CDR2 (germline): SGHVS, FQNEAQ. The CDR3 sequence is CASSLETSGYNEQFF. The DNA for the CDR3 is TGTGCCAGCAGCTTAGAGACTAGCGGCTACAATGAGCAGTTCTTC.

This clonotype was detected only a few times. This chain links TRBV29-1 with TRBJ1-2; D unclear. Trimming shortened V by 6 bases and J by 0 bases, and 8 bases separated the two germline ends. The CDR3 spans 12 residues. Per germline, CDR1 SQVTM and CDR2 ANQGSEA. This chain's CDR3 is CSVTRPNYGYTF. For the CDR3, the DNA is TGCAGCGTAACCAGACCTAACTATGGCTACACCTTC.

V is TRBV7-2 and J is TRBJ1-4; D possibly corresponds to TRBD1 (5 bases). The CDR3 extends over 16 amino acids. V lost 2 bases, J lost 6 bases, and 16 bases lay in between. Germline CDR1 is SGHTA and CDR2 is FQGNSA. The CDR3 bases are TGTGCCAGCAGCTTATACACAGGTGGGATGGATGAAAAACTGTTTTTT. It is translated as CASSLYTGGMDEKLFF.

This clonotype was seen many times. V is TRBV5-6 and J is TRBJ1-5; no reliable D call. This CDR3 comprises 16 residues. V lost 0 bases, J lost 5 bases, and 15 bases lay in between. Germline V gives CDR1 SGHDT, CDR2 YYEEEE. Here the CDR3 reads CASSLAAAVTHQPQHF. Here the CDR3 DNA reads TGTGCCAGCAGCTTGGCGGCGGCAGTCACGCATCAGCCCCAGCATTTT.

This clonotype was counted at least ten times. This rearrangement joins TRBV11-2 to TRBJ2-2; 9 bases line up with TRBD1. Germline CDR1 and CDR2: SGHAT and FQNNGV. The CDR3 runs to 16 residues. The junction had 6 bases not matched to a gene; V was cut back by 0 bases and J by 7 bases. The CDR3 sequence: CASSLEGDRVYGELFF. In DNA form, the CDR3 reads TGTGCCAGCAGCTTAGAAGGGGACAGGGTATACGGGGAGCTGTTTTTT.

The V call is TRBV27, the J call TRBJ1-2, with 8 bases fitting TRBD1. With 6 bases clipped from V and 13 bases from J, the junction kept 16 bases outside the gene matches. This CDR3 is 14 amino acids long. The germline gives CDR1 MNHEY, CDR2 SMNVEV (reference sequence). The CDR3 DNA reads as TGTGCCAGCAGAGCCACCCCCGGCCAGGGGGCCATCACCTTC. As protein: CASRATPGQGAITF.